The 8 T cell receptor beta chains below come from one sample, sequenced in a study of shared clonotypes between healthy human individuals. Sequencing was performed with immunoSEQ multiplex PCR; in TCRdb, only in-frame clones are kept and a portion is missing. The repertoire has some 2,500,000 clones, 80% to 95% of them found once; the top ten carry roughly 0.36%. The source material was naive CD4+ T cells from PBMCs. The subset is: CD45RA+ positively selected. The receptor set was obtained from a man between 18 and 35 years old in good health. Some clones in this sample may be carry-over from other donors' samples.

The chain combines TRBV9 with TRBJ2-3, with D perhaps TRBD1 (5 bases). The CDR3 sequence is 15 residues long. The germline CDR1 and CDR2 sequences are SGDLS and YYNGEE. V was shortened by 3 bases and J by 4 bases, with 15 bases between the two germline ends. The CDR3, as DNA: TGTGCCAGCAGCGCTGGACATGAAGTCGCAGATACGCAGTATTTT. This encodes CASSAGHEVADTQYF.

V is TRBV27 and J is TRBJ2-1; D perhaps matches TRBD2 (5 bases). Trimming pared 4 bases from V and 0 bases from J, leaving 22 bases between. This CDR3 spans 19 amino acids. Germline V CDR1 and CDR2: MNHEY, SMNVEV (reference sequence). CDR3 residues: CASSSPSWSGPSSYNEQFF. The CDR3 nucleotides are TGTGCCAGCAGTTCGCCGAGTTGGAGCGGTCCGAGCTCCTACAATGAGCAGTTCTTC.

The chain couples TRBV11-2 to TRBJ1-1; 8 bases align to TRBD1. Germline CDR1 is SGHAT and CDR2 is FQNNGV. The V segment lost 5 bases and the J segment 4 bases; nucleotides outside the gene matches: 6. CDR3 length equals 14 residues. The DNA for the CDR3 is TGTGCCAGCAGCGCGGACAGGGTAGGCACTGAAGCTTTCTTT. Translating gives CASSADRVGTEAFF.

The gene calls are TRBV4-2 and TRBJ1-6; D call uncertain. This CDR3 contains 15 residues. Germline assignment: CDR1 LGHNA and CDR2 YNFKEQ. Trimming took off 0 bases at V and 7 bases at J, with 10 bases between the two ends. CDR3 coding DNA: TGTGCCAGCAGCCAAGACCCATCTTCGAATTCACCCCTCCACTTT. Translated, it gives CASSQDPSSNSPLHF.

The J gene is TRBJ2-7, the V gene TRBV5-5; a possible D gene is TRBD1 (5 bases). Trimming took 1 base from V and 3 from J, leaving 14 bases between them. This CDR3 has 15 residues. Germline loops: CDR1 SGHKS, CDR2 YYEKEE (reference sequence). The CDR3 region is CASSLTPDIYYEQYF. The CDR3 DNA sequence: TGTGCCAGCAGCTTGACGCCGGACATATACTACGAGCAGTACTTC.

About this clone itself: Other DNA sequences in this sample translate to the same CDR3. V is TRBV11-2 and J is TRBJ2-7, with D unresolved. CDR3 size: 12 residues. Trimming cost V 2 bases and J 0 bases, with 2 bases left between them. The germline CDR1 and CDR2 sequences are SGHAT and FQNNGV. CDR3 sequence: CASSLNSYEQYF. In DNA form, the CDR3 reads TGTGCCAGCAGCTTAAACTCCTACGAGCAGTACTTC. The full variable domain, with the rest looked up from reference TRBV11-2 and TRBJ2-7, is EAGVAQSPRYKIIEKRQSVAFWCNPISGHATLYWYQQILGQGPKLLIQFQNNGVVDDSQLPKDRFSAERLKGVDSTLKIQPAKLEDSAVYLCASSLNSYEQYFGPGTRLTVT.

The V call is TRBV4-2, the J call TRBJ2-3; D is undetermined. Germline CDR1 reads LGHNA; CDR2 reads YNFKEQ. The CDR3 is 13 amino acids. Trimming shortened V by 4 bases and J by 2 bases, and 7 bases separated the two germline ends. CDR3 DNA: TGTGCCAGCAGCCCAGCAGCCACAGATACGCAGTATTTT. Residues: CASSPAATDTQYF.

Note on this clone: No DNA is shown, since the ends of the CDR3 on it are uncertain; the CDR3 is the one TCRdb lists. The CDR3 spells CASSFGPGDGYTF. The rearrangement uses TRBV6-5 and TRBJ1-2; the table's D call, TRBD1, was not checked against the DNA. Germline V CDR1 and CDR2: MNHEY, SVGAGI. The CDR3 is 13 residues long, counting both termini.